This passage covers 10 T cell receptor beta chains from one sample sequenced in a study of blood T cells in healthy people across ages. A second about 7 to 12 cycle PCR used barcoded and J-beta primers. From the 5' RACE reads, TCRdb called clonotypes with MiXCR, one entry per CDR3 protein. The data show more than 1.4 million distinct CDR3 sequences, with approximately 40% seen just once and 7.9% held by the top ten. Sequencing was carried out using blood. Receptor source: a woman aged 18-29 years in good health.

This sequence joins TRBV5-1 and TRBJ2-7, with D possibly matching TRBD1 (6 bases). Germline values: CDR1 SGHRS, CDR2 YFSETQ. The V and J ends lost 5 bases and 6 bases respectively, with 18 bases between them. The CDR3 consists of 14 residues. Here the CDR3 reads CASRIYYRAGEQYF. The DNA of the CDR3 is TGCGCCAGCAGAATTTACTACAGGGCCGGCGAGCAGTACTTC.

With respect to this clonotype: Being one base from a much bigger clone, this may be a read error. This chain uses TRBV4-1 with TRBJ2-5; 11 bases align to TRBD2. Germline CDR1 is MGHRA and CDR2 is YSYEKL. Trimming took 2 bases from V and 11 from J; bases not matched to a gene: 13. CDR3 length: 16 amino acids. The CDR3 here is CASSQFLPSGGNEQYF. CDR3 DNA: TGCGCCAGCAGCCAATTTCTGCCTAGCGGGGGGAATGAGCAGTACTTC.

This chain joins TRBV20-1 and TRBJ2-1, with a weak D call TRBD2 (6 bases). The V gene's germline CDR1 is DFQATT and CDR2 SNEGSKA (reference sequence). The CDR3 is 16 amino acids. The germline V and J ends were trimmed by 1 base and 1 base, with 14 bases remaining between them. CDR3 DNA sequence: TGCAGTGCTAGAGCCTACAGTAGCGGATCCTACAATGAGCAGTTCTTC. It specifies CSARAYSSGSYNEQFF.

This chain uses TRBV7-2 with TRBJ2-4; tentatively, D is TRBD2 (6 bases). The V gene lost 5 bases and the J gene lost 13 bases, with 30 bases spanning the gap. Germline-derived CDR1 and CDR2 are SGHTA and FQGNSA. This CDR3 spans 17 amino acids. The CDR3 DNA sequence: TGTGCCAGCAGCATATGGACTACCAAAAACGCCTACAATGAGCAGTACTTC. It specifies CASSIWTTKNAYNEQYF.

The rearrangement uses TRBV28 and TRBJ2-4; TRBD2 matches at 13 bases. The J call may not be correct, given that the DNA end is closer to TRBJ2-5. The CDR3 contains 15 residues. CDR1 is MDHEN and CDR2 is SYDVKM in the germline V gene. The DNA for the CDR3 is TGTGCCAGCAGTGGGACTAGCGGGGTGTGGGAGACCCAGTACTTC. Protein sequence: CASSGTSGVWETQYF.

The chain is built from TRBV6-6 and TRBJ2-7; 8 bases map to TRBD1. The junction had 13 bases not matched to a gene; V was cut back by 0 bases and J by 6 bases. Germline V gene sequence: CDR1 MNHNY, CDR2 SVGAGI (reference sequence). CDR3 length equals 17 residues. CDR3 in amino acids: CASSYSLDRGLMGEQYF. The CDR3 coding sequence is TGTGCCAGCAGTTACTCGTTAGACAGGGGTCTAATGGGCGAGCAGTACTTC.

CDR3 sequence (DNA): TGTGCCAGCAGCTCGAAGACCACGGGTGGCACAGATACGCAGTATTTT. Its translation is CASSSKTTGGTDTQYF. This rearrangement joins TRBV7-3 to TRBJ2-3; D ambiguous. The V end lost 4 bases, the J end lost 1 base, and 15 bases lay between the germline ends. Germline lookup yields CDR1 SGHTA and CDR2 FQGTGA. This CDR3 spans 16 amino acids.

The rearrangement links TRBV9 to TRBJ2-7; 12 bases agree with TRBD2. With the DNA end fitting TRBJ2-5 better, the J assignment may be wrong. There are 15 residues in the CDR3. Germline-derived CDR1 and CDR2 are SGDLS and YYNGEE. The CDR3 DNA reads TGTGCCAGCAGCGGAGGACTAGCGGGAAAAGAGACCCAGTACTTC. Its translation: CASSGGLAGKETQYF.

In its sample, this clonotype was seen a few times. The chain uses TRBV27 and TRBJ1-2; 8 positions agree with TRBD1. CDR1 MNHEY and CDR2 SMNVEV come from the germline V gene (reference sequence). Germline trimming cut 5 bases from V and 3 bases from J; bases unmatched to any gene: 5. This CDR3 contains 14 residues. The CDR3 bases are TGTGCCAGCAGTCTAAGGACAGGGTACTATGGCTACACCTTC. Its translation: CASSLRTGYYGYTF.

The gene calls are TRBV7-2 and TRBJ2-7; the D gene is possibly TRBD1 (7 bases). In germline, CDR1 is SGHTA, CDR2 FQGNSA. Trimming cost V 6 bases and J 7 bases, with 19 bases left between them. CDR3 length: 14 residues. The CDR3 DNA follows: TGTGCCAGCAGACGGCAGGGGGGATACAATGAGCAGTACTTC. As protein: CASRRQGGYNEQYF.